These 8 T cell receptor beta chains were sequenced from one sample in a study of post-analysis software for immune sequencing data. General study findings and limits: TRBV5-6, TRBV5-1 and TRBV20-1 were among about 5 TRBV segments more frequent in patients than controls.

Unique molecular identifiers were present in the TCR beta cDNA libraries. TCRdb redid the calling of the PCR reads with MiXCR, one entry per CDR3 protein. The sample comprises approximately 770,000 distinct CDR3 sequences, about 43% of which are singletons, and approximately 5% rests with the top ten. These receptors have no identified antigens. The source material was blood. The receptor source for this set is a girl aged 10 to 17 with multiple sclerosis.

The V call is TRBV7-2, the J call TRBJ2-4; tentatively, D is TRBD2 (6 bases). Trimming cost V 5 bases and J 9 bases, with 17 bases left between them. This CDR3 region has 14 residues. The germline V gene encodes CDR1 SGHTA and CDR2 FQGNSA. The CDR3 protein is CASSTGGLGSIQYF. The CDR3 nucleotides read TGTGCCAGCAGCACCGGAGGGCTAGGGAGCATTCAGTACTTC.

This clonotype was found a few times. The CDR3, as DNA: TGCGCCAGCAGGTCCGGGACAGGCAAAAACATTCAGTACTTC. Residues: CASRSGTGKNIQYF. V usage is TRBV5-1 and J usage is TRBJ2-4; 8 positions agree with TRBD1. V dropped 5 bases and J dropped 3; count of bases not matched to a gene: 4. The CDR3 covers 14 residues. Germline V gene lookup returns CDR1 SGHRS and CDR2 YFSETQ.

This clonotype was detected once. The chain is built from TRBV5-1 and TRBJ2-1, with 7 bases identical to TRBD2. V shed 0 bases and J 5 bases; nucleotides not matched to a gene: 8. This CDR3 contains 16 residues. The V gene's germline CDR1 is SGHRS and CDR2 YFSETQ. The CDR3 bases are TGCGCCAGCAGCTTGGCTCGCGGGAGAGCTGACAATGAGCAGTTCTTC. It translates to CASSLARGRADNEQFF.

The chain couples TRBV5-5 to TRBJ1-1; 11 nucleotides match TRBD1. The germline gives CDR1 SGHKS, CDR2 YYEKEE (reference sequence). J was trimmed by 7 bases and V by 3 bases; bases with no gene match: 5. This CDR3 has 14 residues. CDR3 coding DNA: TGTGCCAGCAGCTACGGACAGGGGGCTCATGAAGCTTTCTTT. Protein: CASSYGQGAHEAFF.

The table lists this clonotype with a count of one. CDR3 amino acids: CASSQRPGGSDTQYF. In DNA, the CDR3 is TGTGCCAGCAGCCAACGACCGGGAGGGTCAGATACGCAGTATTTT. This chain links TRBV4-2 with TRBJ2-3; 8 bases are shared with TRBD2. Germline CDR1 LGHNA, CDR2 YNFKEQ. The CDR3 is made up of 15 amino acids. The V gene end was trimmed by 2 bases and the J gene end by 4 bases; junction bases not matched to a gene: 5.

The chain links TRBV3-1 to TRBJ2-5; TRBD1 aligns across 12 bases. The J call is doubtful: the DNA matches TRBJ2-7 better. The V gene's germline CDR1 is LGHDT and CDR2 YNNKEL (reference sequence). CDR3 length equals 15 residues. DNA of the CDR3: TGTGCCAGCAGCCCGGGGACAGGGGGCCACCACGAGCAGTACTTC. This codes for CASSPGTGGHHEQYF.

In this sample, this clonotype turned up once. The J gene is TRBJ2-1, the V gene TRBV2; the D is unclear. The DNA matches TRBJ2-7 better at its end, which makes the J call doubtful. The V gene's germline CDR1 is SNHLY and CDR2 FYNNEI. The length of the CDR3 is 11 residues. CDR3 nucleotides: TGTGCCAGCAGTGAGCGCTCCGAGCAGTACTTC. It translates to CASSERSEQYF.

The V gene is TRBV11-2, the J gene TRBJ2-7; D perhaps matches TRBD2 (6 bases). Judging by the DNA end, TRBJ2-5 fits better; the J call may be wrong. This CDR3 comprises 17 residues. Looked up from germline, CDR1 is SGHAT and CDR2 is FQNNGV. This CDR3 is CASSPPRSGLTAGTQYF. The CDR3, as DNA: TGTGCCAGCAGCCCCCCCCGTTCGGGACTCACGGCAGGGACCCAGTACTTC.